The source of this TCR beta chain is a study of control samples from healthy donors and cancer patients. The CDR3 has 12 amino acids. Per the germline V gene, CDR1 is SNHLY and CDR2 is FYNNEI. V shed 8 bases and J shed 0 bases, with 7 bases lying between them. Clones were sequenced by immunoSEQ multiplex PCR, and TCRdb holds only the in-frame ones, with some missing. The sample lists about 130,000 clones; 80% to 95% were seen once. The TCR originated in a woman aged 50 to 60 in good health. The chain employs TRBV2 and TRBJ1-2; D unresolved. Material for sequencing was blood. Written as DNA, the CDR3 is TGTGCCAGCCAGGCGTCTAACTATGGCTACACCTTC. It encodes CASQASNYGYTF.